This T cell receptor (beta chain) was found in a study of T cells in Graves' hyperthyroidism and ophthalmopathy. TCR beta CDR3 sequences were amplified from RNA transcripts. HTBI primers drove first-round RT-PCR of the TCR CDR3. In TCRdb, the multiplex PCR reads were re-called with MiXCR into one record per CDR3 protein. The sample lists 500,000 to 650,000 distinct CDR3 sequences; approximately 15% were seen once. Study conclusions and caveats: Most thyroid clonotypes expanded above 0.001 were also detected in blood. From stable hyperthyroidism, ophthalmopathy was separated by a 13 V-J model.

The CDR3 runs 15 residues. V lost 7 bases and J lost 3, with 20 bases in between. The germline V gene has CDR1 SQVTM and CDR2 ANQGSEA. This clonotype was counted many times. Its antigen is not known. The authors obtained PBMCs from 10 ml of fresh peripheral blood. The gene calls are TRBV29-1 and TRBJ2-3; D might be TRBD2 (6 bases). This TCR derives from a woman in her forties or fifties with Graves' ophthalmopathy. The sequencing input was blood. This CDR3 is CSGGGVSSRTDTQYF. The CDR3 DNA sequence: TGCAGCGGAGGCGGGGTCTCATCCCGGACAGATACGCAGTATTTT.